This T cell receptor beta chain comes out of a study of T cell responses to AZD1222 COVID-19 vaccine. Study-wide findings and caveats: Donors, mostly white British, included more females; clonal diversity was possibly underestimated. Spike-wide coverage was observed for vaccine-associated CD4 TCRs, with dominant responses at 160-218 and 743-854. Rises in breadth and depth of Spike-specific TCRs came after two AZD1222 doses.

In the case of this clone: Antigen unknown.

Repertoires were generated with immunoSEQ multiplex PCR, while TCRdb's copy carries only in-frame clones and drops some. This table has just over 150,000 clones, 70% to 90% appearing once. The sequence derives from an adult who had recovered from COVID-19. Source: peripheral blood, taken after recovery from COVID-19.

CDR3 nucleotides: TGTGCCAGCAGGGAGCGGGGCACAGATACGCAGTATTTT. Translating gives CASRERGTDTQYF. The rearrangement uses TRBV2 and TRBJ2-3; tentative D call: TRBD2 (6 bases). This CDR3 is built from 13 residues. Trimming removed 6 bases at V and 1 base at J, with 8 bases between. Germline V gene data show CDR1 as SNHLY and CDR2 as FYNNEI.